This T cell receptor (beta chain) originates from a study of neurological immune-mediated disorders. Across the study: Within the group of 34 multiple sclerosis patients, approximately 30 were relapsing-remitting, while 3 were secondary progressive.

Germline CDR1 and CDR2: DFQATT and SNEGSKA (reference sequence). Trimming took 4 bases from V and 2 from J, leaving 10 bases between them. The CDR3 has 13 residues. It was by 5'RACE with 10-nucleotide random UMIs that the cDNA was made. TCRdb passed the 5' RACE reads through MiXCR, listing each CDR3 protein once. The table includes 60,000 to 85,000 distinct CDR3 sequences, roughly 5.6% detected once. This clonotype was seen ten or more times. It was from 2 million PBMCs stored at -80 C that the unsorted libraries were obtained. This clonotype was obtained from a man aged 18-30 years with multiple sclerosis. V and J are TRBV20-1 and TRBJ2-3, with D possibly being TRBD1 (5 bases). The sample consisted of PBMCs. In DNA, the CDR3 is TGCAGTGCTATGGTGGGGCCCACAGATACGCAGTATTTT. Protein sequence: CSAMVGPTDTQYF.